One sample yielded the 21 T cell receptor beta chains listed below, sequenced in a study of blood T cells in healthy people across ages. A sample-barcoded 5' primer and a J-beta primer mix were used in a second PCR of roughly 7 to 11 cycles. TCRdb itself ran the 5' RACE reads through MiXCR, one entry per CDR3 protein. Here the sample spans 650,000 or so distinct CDR3 sequences, under 65% being singletons. Sequenced material: blood. Every receptor here comes from an elderly woman in good health.

This clonotype was detected many times. V usage is TRBV4-2 and J usage is TRBJ1-1; weak D call: TRBD1 (5 bases). The CDR3 consists of 15 residues. Germline CDR1 reads LGHNA; CDR2 reads YNFKEQ. Trimming pared 1 base from V and 5 bases from J, leaving 14 bases between. The CDR3 protein is CASSQGTGRETEAFF. The CDR3 bases are TGTGCCAGCAGCCAAGGCACAGGACGAGAAACTGAAGCTTTCTTT.

This chain links TRBV7-3 with TRBJ2-6; possibly TRBD1 or TRBD2 for D (5 bases each). The CDR3 totals 16 residues. The V end was cut by 1 base, the J end by 4 bases, with 11 bases between. CDR1 is SGHTA, CDR2 FQGTGA, per germline. The CDR3 sequence: CASSLRGAPGANVLTF. CDR3 bases: TGTGCCAGCAGCTTAAGAGGGGCGCCCGGGGCCAACGTCCTGACTTTC.

This clonotype has only a few counts. The genes are TRBV12-3 or TRBV12-4 and TRBJ2-2; D is perhaps TRBD1 or TRBD2 (5 bases each). This CDR3 has 16 amino acids. V was clipped by 6 bases and J by 4 bases, with 18 bases between them. The CDR3 DNA reads as TGTGCCAGCAGCTACCAATCGGGGCTCTTCACCGGGGAGCTGTTTTTT. It yields the protein CASSYQSGLFTGELFF.

Worth noting for this clonotype: Being one base from a much bigger clone, this may be a read error. V gene TRBV20-1 combines with J gene TRBJ2-3, with D maybe TRBD2 (6 bases). The V gene's germline CDR1 is DFQATT and CDR2 SNEGSKA (reference sequence). This CDR3 is built from 14 residues. CDR3 DNA sequence: TGCGGTGCTAGAAAGGCGGGGAACACAGATACGCAGTATTTT. This gives the protein CGARKAGNTDTQYF.

The V and J genes are TRBV21-1 and TRBJ2-7; the table's D call TRBD1 went unverified against the DNA. TRBV21-1 is assigned pseudogene status. CDR3 length: 16 amino acids. DNA of the CDR3: TGTGCCAGCAGCAAAGCCGGGACGGTTCCCTCCTACGAGCAGTACTTC. Its translation is CASSKAGTVPSYEQYF.

The chain recombines TRBV19 with TRBJ1-5; 8 bases align to TRBD1. Germline CDR1 is LNHDA and CDR2 is SQIVND (reference sequence). V was clipped by 7 bases and J by 6 bases; unmatched bases: 8. This CDR3 is 14 amino acids long. The CDR3 DNA is TGTGCCAGTAAGTTTGGACAGGGAATTCAGCCCCAGCATTTT. It translates to CASKFGQGIQPQHF.

In its sample, this clonotype was seen a few times. The rearrangement uses TRBV5-5 and TRBJ2-5; D uncertain. Looked up from germline, CDR1 is SGHKS and CDR2 is YYEKEE (reference sequence). The CDR3 contains 12 residues. V was pared by 3 bases and J by 11 bases, with 14 bases between. The CDR3 nucleotides are TGTGCCAGCAGCTGGGGTTTGACTGAGCAGTACTTC. This gives the protein CASSWGLTEQYF. The full variable domain, its missing parts supplied by reference TRBV5-5 and TRBJ2-5, is DAGVTQSPTHLIKTRGQQVTLRCSPISGHKSVSWYQQVLGQGPQFIFQYYEKEERGRGNFPDRFSARQFPNYSSELNVNALLLGDSALYLCASSWGLTEQYFGPGTRLLVL.

This clonotype was seen many times. The chain uses TRBV2 and TRBJ1-2; 9 bases are a match to TRBD1. CDR3 length: 13 amino acids. V lost 5 bases and J lost 8; bases outside the gene matches: 6. The germline V gene has CDR1 SNHLY and CDR2 FYNNEI. Here the CDR3 DNA reads TGTGCCAGCAGTCTTGACAGGGGGAGCGGCTACACCTTC. This codes for CASSLDRGSGYTF.

This clonotype appeared many times. This chain connects TRBV12-3 or TRBV12-4 to TRBJ1-1; D ambiguous. The CDR3 is made up of 15 amino acids. V lost 2 bases to trimming and J lost 0 bases, with 10 bases between them. The CDR3 is CASSLPGRLNTEAFF. For the CDR3, the DNA is TGTGCCAGCAGTTTACCTGGCAGGCTGAACACTGAAGCTTTCTTT.

In this sample, this clonotype turned up many times. The chain carries TRBV25-1 and TRBJ2-7, with a weak D call TRBD2 (6 bases). This CDR3 is 14 amino acids long. The germline CDR1 and CDR2 sequences are MGHDK and SYGVNS. The V end lost 5 bases, the J end lost 3 bases, and 14 bases lay between the germline ends. CDR3 DNA sequence: TGTGCCAGCAGTCCCTGGGACTCCATCTACGAGCAGTACTTC. Protein product: CASSPWDSIYEQYF.

This clonotype has at least ten counts. The CDR3 nucleotides are TGCAGTGCCTTCCTAGAGCGGGTACAGACCCAGTACTTC. It encodes CSAFLERVQTQYF. The gene calls are TRBV20-1 and TRBJ2-5, with a tentative D call TRBD2 (6 bases). Germline V gene data show CDR1 as DFQATT and CDR2 as SNEGSKA (reference sequence). Trimming cost V 6 bases and J 6 bases, with 17 bases left between them. The CDR3 length is 13 residues.

V gene TRBV20-1 combines with J gene TRBJ1-2; D is perhaps TRBD1 (6 bases). The CDR3 has 14 residues. CDR1 and CDR2 (germline): DFQATT, SNEGSKA (reference sequence). Trimming took 5 bases from V and 3 from J, leaving 16 bases between them. CDR3 sequence reads: CSAPDRPGHYGYTF. DNA for the CDR3: TGCAGTGCTCCAGACAGGCCGGGGCACTATGGCTACACCTTC.

This chain uses TRBV7-2 with TRBJ1-1, with a possible D match to TRBD1 (5 bases). The germline V and J ends were trimmed by 2 bases and 0 bases, with 10 bases remaining between them. The CDR3 sequence is 15 residues long. In germline, CDR1 is SGHTA, CDR2 FQGNSA. In nucleotides, the CDR3 is TGTGCCAGCAGCTTATGGGGGGGGGTGAACACTGAAGCTTTCTTT. Protein product: CASSLWGGVNTEAFF.

The chain combines TRBV19 with TRBJ2-3, with a possible D match to TRBD1 (6 bases). V shed 5 bases and J shed 2 bases, with 17 bases lying between them. CDR1 and CDR2 (germline): LNHDA, SQIVND (reference sequence). The CDR3 spans 16 residues. The CDR3 DNA sequence: TGTGCCAGTAGTCCCATAGACAGGCGCTCCACAGATACGCAGTATTTT. Translated, it gives CASSPIDRRSTDTQYF. The full variable domain, its missing parts supplied by reference TRBV19 and TRBJ2-3, is DGGITQSPKYLFRKEGQNVTLSCEQNLNHDAMYWYRQDPGQGLRLIYYSQIVNDFQKGDIAEGYSVSREKKESFPLTVTSAQKNPTAFYLCASSPIDRRSTDTQYFGPGTRLTVL.

The sample holds one count of this clonotype. The chain combines TRBV6-5 with TRBJ2-6; D unresolved. V was trimmed by 5 bases and J by 4 bases, leaving 9 bases between them. Germline CDR1 MNHEY, CDR2 SVGAGI. The CDR3 loop spans 14 amino acids. The CDR3 loop reads CASSTRTGANVLTF. The CDR3 bases are TGTGCCAGCAGTACCAGGACCGGGGCCAACGTCCTGACTTTC.

The rearrangement joins TRBV5-5 to TRBJ2-7; D not certain. V was cut by 0 bases and J by 0 bases, with 10 bases left in between. The CDR3 runs to 15 residues. In germline, CDR1 is SGHKS, CDR2 YYEKEE (reference sequence). In DNA, the CDR3 is TGTGCCAGCAGCTTGGCCCAGTCCAGCTCCTACGAGCAGTACTTC. Amino acids: CASSLAQSSSYEQYF. Based on the CDR3 plus reference TRBV5-5 and TRBJ2-7, the full variable domain is DAGVTQSPTHLIKTRGQQVTLRCSPISGHKSVSWYQQVLGQGPQFIFQYYEKEERGRGNFPDRFSARQFPNYSSELNVNALLLGDSALYLCASSLAQSSSYEQYFGPGTRLTVT.

This clonotype was counted ten times or more. This sequence joins TRBV29-1 and TRBJ2-1, with D hard to call. CDR1 SQVTM and CDR2 ANQGSEA come from the germline V gene. V gave up 4 bases and J gave up 6 bases, with 16 bases separating them. The CDR3 spans 14 residues. CDR3 in DNA: TGCAGCGTTGCCTCAGCCCCTTGGACCAATGAGCAGTTCTTC. It yields the protein CSVASAPWTNEQFF.

V usage is TRBV18 and J usage is TRBJ2-3; 11 bases fit TRBD2. Germline lookup yields CDR1 KGHSH and CDR2 LQKENI. The CDR3 runs 17 residues. V shed 3 bases and J 2 bases; nucleotides not matched to a gene: 7. The CDR3 protein is CASSPLLAGVNTDTQYF. The CDR3 bases are TGTGCCAGCTCACCGTTACTAGCGGGGGTTAACACAGATACGCAGTATTTT.

This sequence joins TRBV7-2 and TRBJ2-1, with D maybe TRBD2 (7 bases). Per the germline V gene, CDR1 is SGHTA and CDR2 is FQGNSA. V lost 5 bases to trimming and J lost 4 bases, with 18 bases between them. The CDR3 runs 16 residues. The CDR3 DNA follows: TGTGCCAGCAGCAAAACAGGGCCGGGGGGATACAATGAGCAGTTCTTC. It encodes CASSKTGPGGYNEQFF.

This clonotype came up many times. The genes are TRBV28 and TRBJ1-2; 11 bases are a match to TRBD1. The V and J ends lost 1 base and 6 bases, in that order; junction bases with no gene match: 4. CDR1 is MDHEN and CDR2 is SYDVKM in the germline V gene. The CDR3 contains 15 residues. CDR3 sequence reads: CASSLSRTGGNGYTF. The CDR3 nucleotides are TGTGCCAGCAGTTTATCCCGGACAGGGGGCAATGGCTACACCTTC.

This clonotype appeared many times. DNA of the CDR3: TGTGCCAGTGGGACTGCGTTCGGAAACATTCAGTACTTC. The encoded protein is CASGTAFGNIQYF. The rearrangement uses TRBV3-1 and TRBJ2-4, with TRBD2 as a possible D gene (6 bases). V lost 9 bases and J 6 bases, leaving 15 bases between the germline ends. The CDR3 extends over 13 amino acids. Germline V gene sequence: CDR1 LGHDT, CDR2 YNNKEL (reference sequence).